Each of the 5 T cell receptor beta chains below was sequenced from the same sample in a study of blood T cell repertoires in COVID-19 (dated by TCRdb to the early 2020s). The receptor library was made with the immunoSEQ multiplex PCR assay. TCRdb stores this immuneACCESS table with in-frame sequences only. Part of the clones is absent; in the studies checked, under half of the shortfall reflects unresolved V genes, and no reason is known for the rest. Across this sample there are approximately 100,000 clones, with around 85% seen only once. Jointly, the top ten make up about 4.3% of the sample. The sequenced material came from peripheral blood. The receptors here all came from a man aged 55 to 70 with acute or convalescent COVID-19.

J is TRBJ2-7 and V is TRBV10-3, with 8 bases aligning to TRBD1. With 1 base clipped from V and 5 bases from J, the junction kept 1 base outside the gene matches. Germline-derived CDR1 and CDR2 are ENHRY and SYGVKD. The CDR3 runs 13 residues. The CDR3 region is CAISEYRGNEQYF. The CDR3 DNA reads TGTGCCATCAGTGAGTACAGGGGGAACGAGCAGTACTTC.

This chain connects TRBV19 to TRBJ1-5; no clear D. Germline loops: CDR1 LNHDA, CDR2 SQIVND (reference sequence). The CDR3 loop spans 14 amino acids. The V and J ends lost 4 bases and 4 bases respectively, with 11 bases between them. CDR3 protein: CASSSGIPNQPQHF. The CDR3 nucleotides are TGTGCCAGTAGTAGCGGGATCCCTAATCAGCCCCAGCATTTT.

The chain carries TRBV5-4 and TRBJ1-1; 7 positions agree with TRBD1. This CDR3 spans 14 amino acids. The V gene's germline CDR1 is SGHNT and CDR2 YYREEE (reference sequence). The ends lost 0 bases at V and 3 bases at J; junction bases unmatched: 2. The CDR3, as DNA: TGTGCCAGCAGCTTGGCCGGGACAGACACTGAAGCTTTCTTT. Amino acid sequence: CASSLAGTDTEAFF.

The J gene is TRBJ1-5, the V gene TRBV6-2 or TRBV6-3, with D tentatively TRBD1 (5 bases). This CDR3 spans 14 amino acids. Germline-derived CDR1 and CDR2 are MNHEY and SVGEGT. Trimming took 2 bases from V and 3 from J, leaving 8 bases between them. The CDR3 DNA reads as TGTGCCAGCAGTTACGTGACAGACAATCAGCCCCAGCATTTT. Translating it yields CASSYVTDNQPQHF.

The chain joins TRBV6-1 to TRBJ1-3, with 7 bases fitting TRBD1. This CDR3 is 17 amino acids long. Germline loops: CDR1 MNHNS, CDR2 SASEGT. V lost 4 bases to trimming and J lost 0 bases; unmatched junction nucleotides: 9. In DNA form, the CDR3 reads TGTGCCAGCAGTGGGGTACAGGGGCCGTACTCTGGAAACACCATATATTTT. Amino acids: CASSGVQGPYSGNTIYF.